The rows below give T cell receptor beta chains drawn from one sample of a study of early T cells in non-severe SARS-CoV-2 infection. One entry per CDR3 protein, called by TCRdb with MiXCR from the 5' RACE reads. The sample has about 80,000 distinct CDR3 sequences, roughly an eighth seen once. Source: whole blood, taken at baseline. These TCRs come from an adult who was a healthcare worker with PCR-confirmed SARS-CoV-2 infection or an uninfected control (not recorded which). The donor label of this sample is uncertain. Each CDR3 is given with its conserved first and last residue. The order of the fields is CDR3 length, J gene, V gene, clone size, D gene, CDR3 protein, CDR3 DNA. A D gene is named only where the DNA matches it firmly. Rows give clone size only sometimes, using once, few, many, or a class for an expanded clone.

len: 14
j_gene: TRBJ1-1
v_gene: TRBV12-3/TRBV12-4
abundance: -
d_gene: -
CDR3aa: CASSVVGANTEAFF
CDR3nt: TGTGCCAGCAGCGTAGTTGGGGCCAACACTGAAGCTTTCTTT

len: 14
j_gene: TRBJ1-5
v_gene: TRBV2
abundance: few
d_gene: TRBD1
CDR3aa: CASSRRQGYQPQHF
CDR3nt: TGTGCCAGCAGCAGGAGACAGGGCTATCAGCCCCAGCATTTT

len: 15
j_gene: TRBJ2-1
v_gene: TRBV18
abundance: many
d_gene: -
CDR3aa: CASSMYKGLYNEQFF
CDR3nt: TGTGCCAGCTCAATGTATAAGGGGCTCTACAATGAGCAGTTCTTC

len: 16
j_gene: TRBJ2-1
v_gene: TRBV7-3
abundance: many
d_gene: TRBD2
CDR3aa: CASSPGTSGTYNEQFF
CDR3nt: TGTGCCAGCAGCCCAGGGACTAGCGGGACCTACAATGAGCAGTTCTTC

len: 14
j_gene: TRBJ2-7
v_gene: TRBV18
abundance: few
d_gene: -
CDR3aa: CASSPNLAGNEQYF
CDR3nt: TGTGCCAGCTCACCAAATTTAGCAGGGAACGAGCAGTACTTC

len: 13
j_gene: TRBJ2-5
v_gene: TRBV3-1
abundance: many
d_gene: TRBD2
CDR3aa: CACRLAGEETQYF
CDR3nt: TGTGCCTGTCGACTAGCGGGAGAAGAGACCCAGTACTTC

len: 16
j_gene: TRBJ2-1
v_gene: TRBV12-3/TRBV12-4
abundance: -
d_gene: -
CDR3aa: CASSLEQIGSYNEQFF
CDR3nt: TGTGCCAGCAGTTTGGAGCAGATTGGTTCCTACAATGAGCAGTTCTTC

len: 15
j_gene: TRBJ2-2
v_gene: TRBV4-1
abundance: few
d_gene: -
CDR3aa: CASVDPGANTGELFF
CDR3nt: TGCGCCAGCGTTGATCCCGGCGCGAACACCGGGGAGCTGTTTTTT

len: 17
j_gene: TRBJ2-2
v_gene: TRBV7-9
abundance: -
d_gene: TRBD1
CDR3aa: CASSFLPGTGSTGELFF
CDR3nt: TGTGCCAGCAGCTTTCTTCCTGGGACAGGGAGCACCGGGGAGCTGTTTTTT

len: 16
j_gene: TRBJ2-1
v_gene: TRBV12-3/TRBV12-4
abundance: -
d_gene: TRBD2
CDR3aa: CASSFVTPLAGDEQFF
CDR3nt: TGTGCCAGCAGTTTCGTGACACCTTTGGCGGGGGATGAGCAGTTCTTC

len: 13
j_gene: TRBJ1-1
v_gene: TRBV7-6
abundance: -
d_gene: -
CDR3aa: CASSRRTNTEAFF
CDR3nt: TGTGCCAGCAGCCGCCGGACTAACACTGAAGCTTTCTTT

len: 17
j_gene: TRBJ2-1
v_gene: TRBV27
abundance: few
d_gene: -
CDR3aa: CASSRKLGSGNYNEQFF
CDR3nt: TGTGCCAGCAGTCGCAAATTGGGTAGCGGCAACTACAATGAGCAGTTCTTC

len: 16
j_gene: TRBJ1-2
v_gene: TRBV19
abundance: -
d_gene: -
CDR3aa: CASSIGGASANYGYTF
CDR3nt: TGTGCCAGTAGTATTGGAGGGGCTAGCGCTAACTATGGCTACACCTTC

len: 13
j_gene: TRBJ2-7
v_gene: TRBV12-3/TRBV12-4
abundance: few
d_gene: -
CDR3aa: CASSLMAGYEQYF
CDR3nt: TGTGCCAGCAGTTTAATGGCAGGGTACGAGCAGTACTTC

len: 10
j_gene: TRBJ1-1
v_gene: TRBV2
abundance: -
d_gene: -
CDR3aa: CASGPSEAFF
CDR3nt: TGTGCCAGCGGCCCGAGTGAAGCTTTCTTT

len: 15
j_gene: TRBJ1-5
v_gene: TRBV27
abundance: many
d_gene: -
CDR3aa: CASRDLAGGNQPQHF
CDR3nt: TGTGCCAGCAGGGACTTAGCCGGGGGCAATCAGCCCCAGCATTTT

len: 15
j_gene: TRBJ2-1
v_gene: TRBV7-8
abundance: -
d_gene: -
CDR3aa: CASTIARGEDNEQFF
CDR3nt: TGTGCCAGCACCATAGCCCGGGGAGAGGATAATGAGCAGTTCTTC

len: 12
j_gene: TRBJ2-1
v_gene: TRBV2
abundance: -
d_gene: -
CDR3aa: CASSEEFYEQFF
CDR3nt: TGTGCCAGCAGTGAAGAATTTTATGAGCAGTTCTTC

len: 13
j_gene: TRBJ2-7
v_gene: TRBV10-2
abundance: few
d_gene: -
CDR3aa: CASSESRGYEQYF
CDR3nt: TGCGCCAGCAGTGAGTCGAGAGGTTACGAGCAGTACTTC

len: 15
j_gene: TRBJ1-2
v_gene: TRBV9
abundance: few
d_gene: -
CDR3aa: CASSPDHGAIYGYTF
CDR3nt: TGTGCCAGCAGCCCGGACCACGGGGCAATCTATGGCTACACCTTC

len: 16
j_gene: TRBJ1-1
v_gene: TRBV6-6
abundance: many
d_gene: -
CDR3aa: CASSYSWERGNTEAFF
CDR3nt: TGTGCCAGCAGTTACTCGTGGGAAAGGGGGAACACTGAAGCTTTCTTT

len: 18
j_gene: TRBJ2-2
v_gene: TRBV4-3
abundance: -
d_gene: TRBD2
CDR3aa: CASSQERLGLINTGELFF
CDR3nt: TGCGCCAGCAGCCAAGAGCGGCTGGGACTAATAAACACCGGGGAGCTGTTTTTT

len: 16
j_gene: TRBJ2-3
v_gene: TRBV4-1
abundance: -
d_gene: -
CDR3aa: CASSQDMVASTDTQYF
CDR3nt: TGCGCCAGCAGCCAAGATATGGTTGCTAGCACAGATACGCAGTATTTT

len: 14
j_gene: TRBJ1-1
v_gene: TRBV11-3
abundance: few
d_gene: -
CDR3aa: CASSFSGLNTEAFF
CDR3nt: TGTGCCAGCAGCTTTAGTGGTTTGAACACTGAAGCTTTCTTT

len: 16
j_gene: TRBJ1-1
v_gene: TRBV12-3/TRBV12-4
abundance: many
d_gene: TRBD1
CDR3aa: CASSSLDRVGNTEAFF
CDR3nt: TGTGCCAGCAGTTCCCTGGACAGGGTAGGAAACACTGAAGCTTTCTTT

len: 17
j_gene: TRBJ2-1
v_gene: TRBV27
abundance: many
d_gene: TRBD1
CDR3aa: CASSFARTGNSYNEQFF
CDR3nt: TGTGCCAGCAGTTTCGCCCGGACAGGGAACTCCTACAATGAGCAGTTCTTC

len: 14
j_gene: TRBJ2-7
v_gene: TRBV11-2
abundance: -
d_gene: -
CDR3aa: CASSFGALSYEQYF
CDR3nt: TGTGCCAGCAGCTTCGGGGCCCTGTCCTACGAGCAGTACTTC

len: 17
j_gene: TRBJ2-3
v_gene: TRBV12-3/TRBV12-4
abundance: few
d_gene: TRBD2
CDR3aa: CASSRWRGGLGTDTQYF
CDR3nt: TGTGCCAGCAGCCGCTGGCGGGGGGGCCTCGGAACAGATACGCAGTATTTT

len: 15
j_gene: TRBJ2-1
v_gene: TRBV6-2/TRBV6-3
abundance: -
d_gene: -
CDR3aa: CASREHRDLYNEQFF
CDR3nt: TGTGCCAGCAGGGAACACAGAGACCTCTACAATGAGCAGTTCTTC

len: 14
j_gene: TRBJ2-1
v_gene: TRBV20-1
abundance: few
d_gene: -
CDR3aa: CSERRLGNYNEQFF
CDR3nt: TGCAGTGAAAGGAGGCTGGGGAACTACAATGAGCAGTTCTTC

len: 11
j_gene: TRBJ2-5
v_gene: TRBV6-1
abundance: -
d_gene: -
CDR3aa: CASTGQETQYF
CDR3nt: TGTGCCAGCACCGGGCAAGAGACCCAGTACTTC

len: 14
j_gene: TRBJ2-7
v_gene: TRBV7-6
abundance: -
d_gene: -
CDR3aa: CASSISGDSYEQYF
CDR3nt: TGTGCCAGCAGCATTAGCGGAGACTCCTACGAGCAGTACTTC

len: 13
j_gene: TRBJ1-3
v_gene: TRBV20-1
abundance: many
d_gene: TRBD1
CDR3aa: CSARPGGGNTIYF
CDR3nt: TGCAGTGCCCGTCCAGGGGGTGGAAACACCATATATTTT

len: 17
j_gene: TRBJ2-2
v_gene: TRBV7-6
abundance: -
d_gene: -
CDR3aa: CASSLAPWRTNTGELFF
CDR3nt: TGTGCCAGCAGCTTAGCCCCCTGGCGGACGAACACCGGGGAGCTGTTTTTT

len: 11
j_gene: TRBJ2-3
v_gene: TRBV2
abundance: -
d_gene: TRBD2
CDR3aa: CASTRLATQYF
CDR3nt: TGTGCCAGCACCCGACTAGCGACGCAGTATTTT

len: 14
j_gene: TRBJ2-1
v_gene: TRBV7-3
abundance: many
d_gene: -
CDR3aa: CASSSDGTYNEQFF
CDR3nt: TGTGCCAGCAGCTCGGACGGGACGTACAATGAGCAGTTCTTC

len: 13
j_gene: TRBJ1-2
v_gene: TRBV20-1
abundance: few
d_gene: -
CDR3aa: CSAREGPNYGYTF
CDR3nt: TGCAGTGCTAGAGAGGGGCCTAACTATGGCTACACCTTC

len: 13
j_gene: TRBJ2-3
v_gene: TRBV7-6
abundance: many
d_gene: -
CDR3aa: CASSHGGADTQYF
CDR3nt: TGTGCCAGCAGCCACGGCGGGGCAGATACGCAGTATTTT

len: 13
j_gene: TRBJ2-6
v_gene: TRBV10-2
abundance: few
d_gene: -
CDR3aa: CASTGSGANVLTF
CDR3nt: TGCGCCAGCACGGGCTCTGGGGCCAACGTCCTGACTTTC

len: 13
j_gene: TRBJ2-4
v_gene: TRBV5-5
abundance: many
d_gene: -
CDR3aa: CASVEVAKNIQYF
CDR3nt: TGTGCCAGCGTAGAGGTAGCCAAAAACATTCAGTACTTC

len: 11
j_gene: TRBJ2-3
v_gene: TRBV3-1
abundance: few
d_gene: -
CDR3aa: CASGRSGTQYF
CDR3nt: TGTGCCAGCGGGAGAAGCGGTACGCAGTATTTT

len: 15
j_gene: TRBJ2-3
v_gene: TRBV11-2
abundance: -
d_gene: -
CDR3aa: CASSRLRSRSDTQYF
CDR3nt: TGTGCCAGCAGCCGGTTAAGGTCGAGGTCAGATACGCAGTATTTT

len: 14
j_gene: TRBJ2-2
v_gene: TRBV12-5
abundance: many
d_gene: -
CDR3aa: CASGLVQMPGELFF
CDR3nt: TGTGCTAGTGGTTTGGTACAGATGCCCGGGGAGCTGTTTTTT

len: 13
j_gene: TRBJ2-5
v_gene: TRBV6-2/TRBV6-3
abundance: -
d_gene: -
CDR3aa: CASINRQPGTQYF
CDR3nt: TGTGCCAGCATCAACCGGCAGCCGGGGACCCAGTACTTC